These 16 T cell receptor beta chains share one sample of origin, sequenced in a study of T cell responses to AZD1222 COVID-19 vaccine. This table comes from immunoSEQ multiplex PCR, and its TCRdb copy is limited to in-frame clones, with some not included. The sample holds roughly 100,000 clones, 80% to 90% seen once. The sample consisted of peripheral blood, taken 28 days after the second AZD1222 dose. These receptors were taken from an adult who received the AZD1222 COVID-19 vaccine.

V usage is TRBV7-2 and J usage is TRBJ2-1; D unresolved. Germline lookup yields CDR1 SGHTA and CDR2 FQGNSA. Trimming left V 5 bases short and J 5 bases short, with 10 bases between. The CDR3 length is 13 residues. The CDR3, as DNA: TGTGCCAGCAGCCGTATAACGGACAATGAGCAGTTCTTC. Its protein is CASSRITDNEQFF.

The chain is built from TRBV10-2 and TRBJ2-2; 8 bases fit TRBD2. Trimming at V came to 8 bases and at J to 0 bases, leaving 2 bases not matched to a gene. The CDR3 spans 14 residues. CDR1 and CDR2 from the germline V gene are WSHSY and SAAADI. CDR3: CASVLAANTGELFF. For the CDR3, the DNA is TGCGCCAGCGTACTAGCGGCGAACACCGGGGAGCTGTTTTTT.

This chain uses TRBV5-1 with TRBJ2-7; 8 bases match TRBD1. This CDR3 region has 16 residues. Trimming took 5 bases from V and 4 from J; bases not matched to a gene: 14. Germline CDR1 is SGHRS and CDR2 is YFSETQ. This chain's CDR3 is CASSPSPGQESYEQYF. Written as DNA, the CDR3 is TGCGCCAGCAGTCCTTCCCCGGGACAGGAGAGTTACGAGCAGTACTTC.

The V gene is TRBV7-8, the J gene TRBJ1-3; D uncertain. Trimming cost V 5 bases and J 3 bases, with 14 bases left between them. Germline CDR1 SGHVS, CDR2 FQNEAQ. This CDR3 is 15 amino acids long. CDR3 DNA: TGTGCCAGCAGCCCGGTTTGGAGCCTTGGAAACACCATATATTTT. Its translation: CASSPVWSLGNTIYF. The whole variable domain, remainder taken from reference TRBV7-8 and TRBJ1-3, is GAGVSQSPRYKVAKRGQDVALRCDPISGHVSLFWYQQALGQGPEFLTYFQNEAQLDKSGLPSDRFFAERPEGSVSTLKIQRTQQEDSAVYLCASSPVWSLGNTIYFGEGSWLTVV.

The chain recombines TRBV4-2 with TRBJ2-7, with TRBD2 matching 11 bases. CDR1 and CDR2 (germline): LGHNA, YNFKEQ. V lost 1 base, J lost 0 bases, and 5 bases stayed unmatched. The CDR3 spans 17 residues. This CDR3 is CASSQALGTSGSYEQYF. The CDR3 bases are TGTGCCAGCAGCCAAGCCCTGGGGACTAGCGGCTCCTACGAGCAGTACTTC.

The chain recombines TRBV28 with TRBJ1-5; D gene uncertain. Germline V CDR1 and CDR2: MDHEN, SYDVKM. V was trimmed by 6 bases and J by 7 bases, leaving 13 bases between them. The CDR3 consists of 13 residues. CDR3 region: CASSLPSSQPQHF. CDR3 DNA: TGTGCCAGCAGCTTACCAAGTTCCCAGCCCCAGCATTTT.

The CDR3 region is CASSESPQGDYGYTF. Written as DNA, the CDR3 is TGTGCCAGCAGTGAATCTCCCCAGGGAGACTATGGCTACACCTTC. V and J are TRBV25-1 and TRBJ1-2, with D possibly being TRBD1 (5 bases). The CDR3 extends over 15 amino acids. CDR1 and CDR2 from the germline V gene are MGHDK and SYGVNS. Trimming removed 1 base from V and 3 bases from J, with 12 bases in between.

V gene TRBV5-1 combines with J gene TRBJ1-1; D may be TRBD1 (6 bases). Germline values: CDR1 SGHRS, CDR2 YFSETQ. Trimming stripped 0 bases from V and 5 bases from J, with 17 bases between. This CDR3 spans 16 amino acids. The CDR3 sequence: CASSLVNQGLGTEAFF. CDR3 DNA sequence: TGCGCCAGCAGCTTGGTTAACCAGGGGTTGGGAACTGAAGCTTTCTTT.

This clone was seen just once. This chain joins TRBV4-1 and TRBJ1-2, with D hard to call. Germline V lookup: CDR1 MGHRA, CDR2 YSYEKL. Between the trimmed V and J ends, which lost 6 bases and 7 bases, there was a span of 18 bases. This CDR3 region has 14 residues. CDR3 region: CASRSLGGRGGYTF. The CDR3 DNA reads as TGCGCCAGCAGGTCGCTTGGAGGGCGCGGTGGCTACACCTTC.

The gene calls are TRBV6-6 and TRBJ2-1, with TRBD2 matching over 7 bases. V lost 5 bases and J lost 9; bases outside the gene matches: 7. This CDR3 has 13 amino acids. Germline assignment: CDR1 MNHNY and CDR2 SVGAGI (reference sequence). Here the CDR3 reads CASSNQAGSEQFF. The CDR3 nucleotides read TGTGCCAGCAGTAACCAAGCGGGGAGTGAGCAGTTCTTC.

The gene calls are TRBV30 and TRBJ1-4; tentatively, D is TRBD1 (6 bases). V was trimmed by 0 bases and J by 3 bases, leaving 17 bases between them. Germline values: CDR1 GTSNPN, CDR2 SVGIG (reference sequence). The CDR3 runs 17 residues. This chain's CDR3 is CAWSVLLRGTSNEKLFF. For the CDR3, the DNA is TGTGCCTGGAGTGTACTATTAAGGGGGACCTCTAATGAAAAACTGTTTTTT.

The J gene is TRBJ1-1, the V gene TRBV5-5; a weak D match, TRBD1 (6 bases). V dropped 4 bases and J dropped 1 base, with 14 bases sitting between them. The CDR3 is made up of 15 amino acids. CDR1 and CDR2 from the germline V gene are SGHKS and YYEKEE (reference sequence). CDR3 DNA sequence: TGTGCCAGCAGCCGGGCCCGGACAGAGAACACTGAAGCTTTCTTT. The encoded protein is CASSRARTENTEAFF.

The chain links TRBV1 to TRBJ2-7; the D call TRBD2 from the table was never checked on the DNA. TRBV1 is a pseudogene. The CDR3 spans 13 residues. The CDR3 DNA is TGCACCAGCAGCCAAAGAGGGAATTGCGAGCAGTACTTC. Translated: CTSSQRGNCEQYF.

This chain connects TRBV28 to TRBJ1-1; a weak D match, TRBD1 (6 bases). Trimming took 2 bases from V and 1 from J, leaving 11 bases between them. The CDR3 totals 15 residues. Germline lookup yields CDR1 MDHEN and CDR2 SYDVKM. This CDR3 is CASSLKGGRNTEAFF. CDR3 DNA: TGTGCCAGCAGTTTAAAGGGGGGGAGGAACACTGAAGCTTTCTTT.

The V gene is TRBV30, the J gene TRBJ2-2; unclear D gene. Germline V gives CDR1 GTSNPN, CDR2 SVGIG (reference sequence). V lost 1 base and J 4 bases, leaving 10 bases between the germline ends. The CDR3 is made up of 14 amino acids. For the CDR3, the DNA is TGTGCCTGGAGTGCCCCCGGTAGCACCGGGGAGCTGTTTTTT. Amino acid sequence: CAWSAPGSTGELFF.

The chain uses TRBV6-5 and TRBJ1-1; D is unresolved. CDR3 length equals 14 residues. Germline loops: CDR1 MNHEY, CDR2 SVGAGI. Trimming took 2 bases from V and 0 from J, leaving 7 bases between them. CDR3 in amino acids: CASSYGVLNTEAFF. The CDR3 nucleotides read TGTGCCAGCAGTTACGGTGTTTTGAACACTGAAGCTTTCTTT.